This T cell receptor (beta chain) comes out of a study of blood T cell repertoires in COVID-19. Study overall: Acute and convalescent COVID-19 specimens originated in the United States, Italy and Spain.

Germline-derived CDR1 and CDR2 are LNHDA and SQIVND (reference sequence). V shed 3 bases and J 7 bases; nucleotides not matched to a gene: 8. The CDR3 totals 15 residues. Assay used: immunoSEQ multiplex PCR; TCRdb lists only in-frame clones, some missing. The repertoire holds more than 95,000 clones, 70% to 90% seen once, with 1.5% in the top ten. This chain connects TRBV19 to TRBJ2-1, with 8 bases lining up with TRBD1. Source material: peripheral blood. The origin of this receptor is a human donor in a cohort sampled during active COVID-19. CDR3 in amino acids: CASSIFGTGRNEQFF. In DNA form, the CDR3 reads TGTGCCAGTAGTATCTTTGGGACAGGTAGAAATGAGCAGTTCTTC.